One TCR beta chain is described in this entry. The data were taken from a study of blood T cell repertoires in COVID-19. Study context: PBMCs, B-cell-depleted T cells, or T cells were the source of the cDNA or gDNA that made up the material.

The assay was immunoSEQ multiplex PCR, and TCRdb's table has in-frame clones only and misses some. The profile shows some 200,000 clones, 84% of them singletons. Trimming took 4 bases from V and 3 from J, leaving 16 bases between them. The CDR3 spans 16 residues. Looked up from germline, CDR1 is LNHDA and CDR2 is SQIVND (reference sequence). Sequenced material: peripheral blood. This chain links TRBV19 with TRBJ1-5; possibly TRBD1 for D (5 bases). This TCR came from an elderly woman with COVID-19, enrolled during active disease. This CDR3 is CASSTPGGDVNQPQHF. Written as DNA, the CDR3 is TGTGCCAGTAGTACCCCGGGGGGGGATGTCAATCAGCCCCAGCATTTT.